A selection of T cell receptor beta chains follows, all from one sample in a study of T cell repertoires in ileal Crohn's disease. The repertoire was sequenced with immunoSEQ multiplex PCR; TCRdb's copy has only in-frame clones and lacks some. Of approximately 3,000 clones in the sample, around 68% were seen once. The sample was ileal tissue. The receptors come from an adult with Crohn's disease. The conserved cysteine and the conserved F or W are not part of the CDR3 here.

TRBV7-2	TRBJ2-3	ASSYRTDTQY
TRBV7-9	TRBJ1-4	ASTPRLGGRDEKLF
TRBV11-2	TRBJ2-1	ASSSEGASNNEQF
TRBV6-6	TRBJ2-7	ASSALPESYEQY
TRBV4-2	TRBJ2-1	ASSPLSGMGSEQF
TRBV10-3	TRBJ1-1	AISPWVMNTEAF
TRBV4-3	TRBJ2-7	ASSQDYPGSSYEQY
TRBV4-2	TRBJ1-3	ASSPSTGKSGNTIY
TRBV25-1	TRBJ1-4	ASSEAGGWEKLF
TRBV5-1	TRBJ2-7	ASSLRQGQLSYSYEQY
TRBV7-9	TRBJ2-5	ASSLTGREETQY
TRBV30	TRBJ1-3	AWMVGTSIY
TRBV29-1	TRBJ1-4	SVDVGAGEKLF
TRBV5-1	TRBJ2-2	ASSLTGGIRNTGELF
TRBV6-5	TRBJ1-2	ASSYGGAYGYT
TRBV11-3	TRBJ1-1	ASSLIRYTEAF
TRBV5-1	TRBJ1-2	ASSSGGSDYGYT
TRBV28	TRBJ1-1	ASSRPGPTNTEAF
TRBV5-6	TRBJ1-6	ASSLSGWNSPLH
TRBV12-5	TRBJ1-5	ASGFRGNQPQH
TRBV18	TRBJ1-1	ASSPGVQNTEAF
TRBV12-2	TRBJ2-1	ASRLDRWGREDEQF
TRBV18	TRBJ2-5	ASSPNDVDREY
TRBV9	TRBJ1-1	ASGPFSPGLNTEAF
TRBV6-6	TRBJ2-5	ASSSTTETQY
TRBV28	TRBJ2-5	ASSQGGGETQY
TRBV12-5	TRBJ1-2	ASGFGYLIPPYGYT
TRBV5-1	TRBJ2-7	ASSARAGLEQY
TRBV4-3	TRBJ1-5	ASSPRGAEQPQH
TRBV4-2	TRBJ2-1	ASSHASLGSYNEQF
TRBV30	TRBJ1-2	AWSPLGYGYT
TRBV19	TRBJ1-5	ASSMKYQPQH
TRBV6-5	TRBJ2-1	ASSSKANEQF
TRBV5-8	TRBJ1-3	ASSHPSGNTIY
TRBV9	TRBJ2-1	ASSLGTGAYNEQF
TRBV29-1	TRBJ2-1	SDQKGLDEQF
TRBV7-9	TRBJ1-2	ASSLVQASGGYT
TRBV7-8	TRBJ2-3	ASSLVWGDTQY
TRBV2	TRBJ2-3	ASSSRTGGTDTQY
TRBV27	TRBJ1-3	ASSMGRGNTIY
TRBV30	TRBJ2-5	ASWVAGTQETQY
TRBV19	TRBJ1-5	ASSSGRDRRGGQPQH
TRBV5-6	TRBJ1-1	ASSLPGHNTEAF
TRBV30	TRBJ1-1	ACYNTEAF
TRBV7-3	TRBJ2-1	ASSLRAEAFGKGNEQF